This TCR beta chain stems from a study of cytomegalovirus exposure and HLA in healthy donors. For this clone: Its target is not known. Distinct nucleotide sequences in the sample also encode this CDR3.

Primers included in the PCR were 60 Vbeta and 13 Jbeta primers. Sequencing used immunoSEQ multiplex PCR; TCRdb keeps in-frame clones, though not all of them. Of 170,000 or so clones detected, 60% to 80% appear once; the ten largest clones hold around 2.5%. Findings and caveats of the study: TRBV6-2, TRBV6-3 and some other V segments were excluded as indistinguishable. Reportedly, a later analysis found an Asian-associated ancestry cluster had fewer N-insertions than the approximately 670-donor mean. Upon later analysis, TCR association rates were observed to vary by HLA locus, being highest for DRB1 and lowest for HLA-C.

CDR3 length: 16 residues. V lost 7 bases and J lost 6; bases outside the gene matches: 9. Germline CDR1 is SNHLY and CDR2 is FYNNEI. The clonotype originates from a man in his sixties in good health and CMV-seronegative. Sample: PBMCs. The rearrangement joins TRBV2 to TRBJ2-2, with TRBD2 identical over 12 bases. Here the CDR3 DNA reads TGTGCCAGCACCGCGCTAGCGGGGGGGCTGGCCGGGGAGCTGTTTTTT. Residues: CASTALAGGLAGELFF. Full variable domain (rest looked up from reference TRBV2 and TRBJ2-2): EPEVTQTPSHQVTQMGQEVILRCVPISNHLYFYWYRQILGQKVEFLVSFYNNEISEKSEIFDDQFSVERPDGSNFTLKIRSTKLEDSAMYFCASTALAGGLAGELFFGEGSRLTVL.